The rows below give T cell receptor beta chains drawn from one sample of a study of cytomegalovirus exposure and HLA in healthy donors. The table came from immunoSEQ multiplex PCR; TCRdb's copy has only in-frame clones and leaves some out. The sample gives about 250,000 clones, about 90% of which show up once; around 12% is in the top ten. Sequenced input: PBMCs. These receptors all stem from a man between 18 and 29 years old in good health and CMV-seropositive. Each CDR3 is given with its conserved first and last residue. The D gene is left open where the match is weak. Clone size, where shown, is once, few, many, or a class for clones that have expanded.

TRBJ2-2	NA	NA	TRBV7-2	CASSFRAGWAGELFF	TGTGCCAGCAGCTTTCGGGCAGGATGGGCCGGGGAGCTGTTTTTT
TRBJ2-3	NA	TRBD2	TRBV25-1	CASSGSGRLTDTQYF	TGTGCCAGCAGTGGTAGCGGGCGGCTCACAGATACGCAGTATTTT
TRBJ2-1	NA	NA	TRBV5-1	CASSLTSSYNEQFF	TGCGCCAGCAGCTTGACTAGCTCCTACAATGAGCAGTTCTTC
TRBJ1-2	NA	NA	TRBV20-1	CSATGNYGYTF	TGCAGTGCTACAGGGAACTATGGCTACACCTTC
TRBJ1-1	once	TRBD1	TRBV6-1	CASSVPGQGASTEAFF	TGTGCCAGCAGTGTACCGGGACAGGGGGCTTCTACTGAAGCTTTCTTT
TRBJ2-1	NA	TRBD2	TRBV4-3	CASSQEPAQGLAGSGSYNEQFF	TGCGCCAGCAGCCAAGAACCGGCCCAGGGACTAGCGGGAAGTGGGTCCTACAATGAGCAGTTCTTC
TRBJ1-1	NA	NA	TRBV28	CASSLSYRTEAFF	TGTGCCAGCAGTTTAAGCTATAGGACTGAAGCTTTCTTT
TRBJ2-1	NA	TRBD2	TRBV7-9	CASRGMPSGRAGKQFF	TGTGCCAGCAGGGGAATGCCTAGCGGGAGGGCCGGGAAGCAGTTCTTC
TRBJ2-1	NA	TRBD2	TRBV10-3	CAISAASGRFEQFF	TGTGCCATCAGTGCCGCTAGCGGGAGGTTTGAGCAGTTCTTC
TRBJ2-7	NA	NA	TRBV2	CASISTRSYEQYF	TGTGCCAGCATTAGCACTCGCTCCTACGAGCAGTACTTC
TRBJ2-1	NA	NA	TRBV7-8	CASSSRRNEQFF	TGTGCCAGCAGCTCCAGACGTAATGAGCAGTTCTTC
TRBJ2-1	once	NA	TRBV4-3	CASRQDSMCCEQFF	TGCGCCAGCAGACAAGATAGTATGTGTTGCGAGCAGTTCTTC
TRBJ2-3	once	TRBD2	TRBV30	CASEVTSGTDTQYF	TGTGCCTCTGAAGTGACTAGCGGTACAGATACGCAGTATTTT
TRBJ1-3	NA	NA	TRBV27	CASSPGQLVGTIYF	TGTGCCAGCAGCCCTGGACAGCTGGTGGGCACCATATATTTT
TRBJ2-3	NA	TRBD2	TRBV2	CASSEASGANTDTQYF	TGTGCCAGCAGTGAAGCTAGCGGGGCAAACACAGATACGCAGTATTTT
TRBJ2-2	NA	NA	TRBV28	CASSVSLGGGELFF	TGTGCCAGCAGTGTATCTTTGGGCGGCGGGGAGCTGTTTTTT
TRBJ1-1	NA	TRBD1	TRBV6-6	CASLQGFAEAFF	TGTGCCAGTCTACAGGGGTTTGCTGAAGCTTTCTTT